This T cell receptor (beta chain) was identified in a study of identical twins. Notes on the study in general: Twin pairs had excess sharing that was weaker in beta out-of-frame sequences.

TCRdb re-analysed the 5' RACE reads in MiXCR, keeping a single row per CDR3 protein. The data show 690,000 or so distinct CDR3 sequences, with approximately 6.1% seen just once and 1.5% to 2% held by the top ten. The CDR3 is 16 residues long. V was pared by 0 bases and J by 15 bases, with 15 bases of the junction left unmatched. Germline loops: CDR1 LGHNA, CDR2 YNFKEQ. This clonotype was detected a few times. Its matching antigen is unknown. This chain connects TRBV4-2 to TRBJ2-1; TRBD2 matches at 9 bases. The sample comprised naive T cells sorted from blood. This TCR was recovered from a man younger than 35 in good health. CDR3 DNA sequence: TGTGCCAGCAGCCAAGATATCCTAGCGGGATCAAAATCATCGTTCTTC. Translated, it gives CASSQDILAGSKSSFF.